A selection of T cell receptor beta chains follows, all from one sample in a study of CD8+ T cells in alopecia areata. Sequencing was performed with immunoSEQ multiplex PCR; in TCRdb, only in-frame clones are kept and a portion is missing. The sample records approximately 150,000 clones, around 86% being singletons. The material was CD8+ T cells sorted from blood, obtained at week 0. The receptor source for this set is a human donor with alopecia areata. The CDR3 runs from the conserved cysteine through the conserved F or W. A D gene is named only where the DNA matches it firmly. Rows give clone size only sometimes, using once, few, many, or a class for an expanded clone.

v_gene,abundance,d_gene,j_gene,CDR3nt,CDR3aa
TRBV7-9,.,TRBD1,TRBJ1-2,TGTGCCAGCACTGGACAGGGGGCAAACTATGGCTACACCTTC,CASTGQGANYGYTF
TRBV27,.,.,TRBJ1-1,TGTGCCAGCAGTTTTGCGGGGGGCACTGAAGCTTTCTTT,CASSFAGGTEAFF
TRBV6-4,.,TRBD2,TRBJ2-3,TGTGCCAGCAAGATGAGTGCTAGCGGCATCACAGATACGCAGTATTTT,CASKMSASGITDTQYF
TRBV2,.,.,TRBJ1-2,TGTGCCAGCATCCGAGGACAGCAAGGCTACACCTTC,CASIRGQQGYTF
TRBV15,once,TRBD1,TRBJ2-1,TGTGCCACCAGCATATGGACAGGGGCCGATGAGCAGTTCTTC,CATSIWTGADEQFF
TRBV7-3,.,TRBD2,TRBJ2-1,TGTGCCAGCAGCTTAGAGGCTAGCGGGAGGGATGAGCAGTTCTTC,CASSLEASGRDEQFF
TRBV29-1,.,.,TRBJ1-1,TGCAGCGCTCAAAACACTGAAGCTTTCTTT,CSAQNTEAFF
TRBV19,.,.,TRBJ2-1,TGTGCCAGTAGTATAGGGGTTGAGGAGCAGTTCTTC,CASSIGVEEQFF
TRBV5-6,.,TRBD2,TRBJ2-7,TGTGCCAGCAGCCCCCTCCGGGACTACTCCTACGAGCAGTACTTC,CASSPLRDYSYEQYF
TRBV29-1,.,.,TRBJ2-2,TGCAGCGTTTTGGGCCGTAGCGGGGAGCTGTTTTTT,CSVLGRSGELFF
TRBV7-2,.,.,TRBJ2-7,TGTGCCAGCAGCTTAGTAGTCGGAAGCGTCGAGCAGTACTTC,CASSLVVGSVEQYF
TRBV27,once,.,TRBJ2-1,TGTGCCAGCAGTGTCACCGGGACTGAGCAGTTCTTC,CASSVTGTEQFF
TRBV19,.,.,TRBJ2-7,TGTGCCAGTAGTATTTCGACCCCCAGGGAAGAACCCTACGAGCAGTACTTC,CASSISTPREEPYEQYF
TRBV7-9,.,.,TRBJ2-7,TGTGCCAGCAGCCCCCCGGCCGCCTACGAGCAGTACTTC,CASSPPAAYEQYF
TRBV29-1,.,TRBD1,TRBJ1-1,TGCAGCGTTGTTGGCAGGGGGCGGGCCATGAACACTGAAGCTTTCTTT,CSVVGRGRAMNTEAFF
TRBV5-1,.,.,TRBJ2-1,TGCGCCAGCAGCTTACGATATGAGCAGTTCTTC,CASSLRYEQFF
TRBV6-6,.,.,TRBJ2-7,TGTGCCAGCAGTTACGGGTCAGGGTCGGAAGAGCAGTACTTC,CASSYGSGSEEQYF
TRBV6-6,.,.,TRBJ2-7,TGTGCCAGCAGTAACAATCACTACGAGCAGTACTTC,CASSNNHYEQYF
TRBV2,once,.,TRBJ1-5,TGTGCCAGCAGTGATCATGGGCCCGCCGCGAGGCAGCCCCAGCATTTT,CASSDHGPAARQPQHF
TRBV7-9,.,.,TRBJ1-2,TGTGCCAGCAGCTATCACGCGGACGACAGGTTTCTTAACTATGGCTACACCTTC,CASSYHADDRFLNYGYTF
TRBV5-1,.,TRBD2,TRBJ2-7,TGCGCCAGCAGTCCTCCGACTAGCGGGGTCTCCTACGAGCAGTACTTC,CASSPPTSGVSYEQYF
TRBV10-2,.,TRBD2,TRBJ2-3,TGCGCCAGCAGTGAGTCTCAGGTGGATCTAGCGGGAGGGGACCTAGATACGCAGTATTTT,CASSESQVDLAGGDLDTQYF
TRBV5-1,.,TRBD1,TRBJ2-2,TGCGCCAGCAGCTCCGGGACAGCGAACACCGGGGAGCTGTTTTTT,CASSSGTANTGELFF
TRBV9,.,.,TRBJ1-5,TGTGCCAGCAGCGGGCGGGGGGGTCAGCCCCAGCATTTT,CASSGRGGQPQHF
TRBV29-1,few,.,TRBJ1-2,TGCAGCGTTGAAGATAGAAAGGATCGAAACTATGGCTACACCTTC,CSVEDRKDRNYGYTF
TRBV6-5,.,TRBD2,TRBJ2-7,TGTGCCAGCATCGAGACTAGCGGGGGTTACGAGCAGTACTTC,CASIETSGGYEQYF
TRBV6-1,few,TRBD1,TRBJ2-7,TGTGCCAGCAGTCAGGGGGATTCCTACGAGCAGTACTTC,CASSQGDSYEQYF
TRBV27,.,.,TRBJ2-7,TGTGCCAGCAGTTTATCGGGGTCAGGAGGGCCGGACGAGCAGTACTTC,CASSLSGSGGPDEQYF
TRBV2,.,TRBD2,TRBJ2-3,TGTGCCCGCCGGGGGGCAACGAGCGGGAGAACAGATACGCAGTATTTT,CARRGATSGRTDTQYF
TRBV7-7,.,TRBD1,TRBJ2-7,TGTGCTAGCAGCTTGGGACAGTCGGACCAGCAGTACTTC,CASSLGQSDQQYF
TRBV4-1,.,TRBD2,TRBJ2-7,TGCGCCAGCAGCCAAGCCGGGACTAGCGGGAGGGCGATCAGCGAGCAGTACTTC,CASSQAGTSGRAISEQYF
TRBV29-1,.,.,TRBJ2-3,TGCAGCGTTGAGAGAGAGGACAGTAGCACAGATACGCAGTATTTT,CSVEREDSSTDTQYF
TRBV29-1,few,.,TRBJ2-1,TGCAGCGTTGAACCGCAGAACTCCTACAATGAGCAGTTCTTC,CSVEPQNSYNEQFF
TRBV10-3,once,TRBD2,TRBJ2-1,TGTGCCATCAGTGGCACTAGCGGGGAGCAGTTCTTC,CAISGTSGEQFF
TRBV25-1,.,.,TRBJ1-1,TGTGCCAGCAGTGAGAGGGCCGGAGAAGCTTTCTTT,CASSERAGEAFF
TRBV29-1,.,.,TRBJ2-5,TGCAGCGTTGTGCAGGCGGGTAGGGAGACCCAGTACTTC,CSVVQAGRETQYF
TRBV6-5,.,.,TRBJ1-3,TGTGCCAGCAGTTACTCGAGAGGGTACGGAAACACCATATATTTT,CASSYSRGYGNTIYF
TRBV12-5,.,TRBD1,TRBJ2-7,TGTGCTAGTGGTCATGGGACAGGGGTCGAGCAGTACTTC,CASGHGTGVEQYF
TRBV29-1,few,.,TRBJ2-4,TGCAGCGTTGAGGCCAGGGAGTCGGACAAAAACATTCAGTACTTC,CSVEARESDKNIQYF
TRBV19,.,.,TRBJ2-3,TGTGCCAGTAGTATGAGACGGGATGTAGGAGATACGCAGTATTTT,CASSMRRDVGDTQYF
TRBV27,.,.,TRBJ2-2,TGTGCCAGCAGTTGGGGGAAGCACGGGGAGCTGTTTTTT,CASSWGKHGELFF
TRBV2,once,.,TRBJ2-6,TGTGCCAGGGCCGGAGTTGGGGAGTCTGGCGTCCTGACTTTC,CARAGVGESGVLTF
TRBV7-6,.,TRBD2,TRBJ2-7,TGTGCCAGCAACAAGGGTACCACTAGCGGGACCTACGAGCAGTACTTC,CASNKGTTSGTYEQYF
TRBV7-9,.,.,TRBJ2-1,TGTGCCAGCAGCTTAGGGACAGATGAGCAGTTCTTC,CASSLGTDEQFF
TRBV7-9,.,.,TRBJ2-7,TGTGCCAGCACCGCCGGGGTATCCTACGAGCAGTACTTC,CASTAGVSYEQYF
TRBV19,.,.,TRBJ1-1,TGTGCCAGTAGTCAAGGAACTGAAGCTTTCTTT,CASSQGTEAFF
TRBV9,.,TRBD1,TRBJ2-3,TGTGCCAGCAGCGTCGGGGACAGGGGCACAGATACGCAGTATTTT,CASSVGDRGTDTQYF
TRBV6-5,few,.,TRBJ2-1,TGTGCCAGCAGACAAAACAATGAGCAGTTCTTC,CASRQNNEQFF
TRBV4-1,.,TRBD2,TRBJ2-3,TGCGCCAGCAGCTCGGGACTAGCGGGGGGTGATACGCAGTATTTT,CASSSGLAGGDTQYF
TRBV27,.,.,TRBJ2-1,TGTGCCAGCAGTTTTATTTCCACAGGGTGGGAAAACAATGAGCAGTTCTTC,CASSFISTGWENNEQFF
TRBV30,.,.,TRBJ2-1,TGTGCCTGGAGTTTAGTGTACAATGAGCAGTTCTTC,CAWSLVYNEQFF